This note documents a single T cell receptor (beta chain) sequence. This sample is drawn from a study of blood T cell repertoires in COVID-19. Whole-study context: Sources were T cells, B-cell-depleted T cells, or PBMCs; the material itself was cDNA or gDNA.

Per the original methods: Nucleated cell number was recorded as an estimate derived from reference gene primer amplification. The method was immunoSEQ multiplex PCR; TCRdb's version includes in-frame clones alone and lacks a portion of them. V and J calls and clone size are copied from that table; D and trimming were computed from the DNA. The data show about 190,000 clones, 70% to 80% seen once. The CDR3 is made up of 15 amino acids. V lost 2 bases and J lost 0, with 11 bases in between. CDR1 and CDR2 from the germline V gene are MDHEN and SYDVKM. V usage is TRBV28 and J usage is TRBJ2-7; D is unresolved. This TCR derives from a man aged 50 to 59 who had recovered from COVID-19. The specimen was peripheral blood. This chain's CDR3 is CASSLGGGSSYEQYF. CDR3 nucleotide sequence: TGTGCCAGCAGTTTAGGTGGCGGCAGCTCCTACGAGCAGTACTTC. The whole variable domain, remainder taken from reference TRBV28 and TRBJ2-7, is DVKVTQSSRYLVKRTGEKVFLECVQDMDHENMFWYRQDPGLGLRLIYFSYDVKMKEKGDIPEGYSVSREKKERFSLILESASTNQTSMYLCASSLGGGSSYEQYFGPGTRLTVT.